The source of this TCR beta chain is a study of regulatory T cells in long-lasting Graves disease. Whole-study results and caveats: There was favoring of TRBV28, TRBJ1-2 and TRBJ2-5 in persistent disease. No thyroid tissue was studied; the work used peripheral blood only.

Documented time point: persistent/refractory GD, antithyroid drugs over 5 years with positive TRAb. RNA isolated from PBMCs was used to make the TCR library. From an endocrinology department in Xi'an, China, came the patients. This CDR3 comprises 12 residues. Trimming took 5 bases from V and 2 from J, leaving 9 bases between them. Germline V gene lookup returns CDR1 SQVTM and CDR2 ANQGSEA. This clonotype was recorded at least ten times. Its antigen is currently unknown. In building TCR beta libraries, iRepertoire HTBI primers were used together with Arm-PCR of CDR3 regions. TCRdb redid the calling of the multiplex PCR reads with MiXCR, one entry per CDR3 protein. In the table there are roughly 500,000 distinct CDR3 sequences, around a fifth of which are singletons.

The source material was peripheral blood mononuclear cells (PBMCs), sampled when the disease was refractory, from a patient treated with antithyroid drugs. The receptor comes from a female donor with Graves disease. The genes are TRBV29-1 and TRBJ1-1; D is ambiguous. This CDR3 is CSVRHVNTEAFF. Here the CDR3 DNA reads TGCAGCGTTCGACACGTTAACACTGAAGCTTTCTTT.